Sequencing of this TCR beta chain was carried out in a study of T cell changes during pregnancy in multiple sclerosis. The CDR3 is made up of 14 amino acids. CDR1 and CDR2 (germline): LGHNA, YNFKEQ. Trimming took 2 bases from V and 4 from J, leaving 9 bases between them. The assay was immunoSEQ multiplex PCR, and TCRdb's table has in-frame clones only and misses some. Among approximately 40,000 clones listed, under 95% were seen once. The clonotype was recovered from a female donor with multiple sclerosis, enrolled in a pregnancy study. V usage is TRBV4-2 and J usage is TRBJ2-1; no clear D gene. This specimen was CD8+ T cells from peripheral blood mononuclear cells, taken in the third trimester of pregnancy. CDR3 sequence reads: CASSQIRLYNEQFF. The CDR3 DNA follows: TGTGCCAGCAGCCAAATCAGGCTATACAATGAGCAGTTCTTC.